This T cell receptor beta chain stems from a study of graft-versus-host responses after intestinal transplantation. For the study at large: Recipients across the board were started on anti-thymocyte globulin induction, then kept on tacrolimus and steroids for two to four years. Findings and caveats of the study: High graft-versus-host to host-versus-graft T cell clonal ratios marked allografts of patients with graft-donor macrochimerism. GvH clones surfaced in recipient marrow, some emerging earlier in ileum or blood. Peak circulating GvH clone levels were associated with early post-transplant HvG declines.

Regarding this clone: The antigen is unknown.

Trimming at V came to 1 base and at J to 10 bases, leaving 10 bases not matched to a gene. The germline V gene encodes CDR1 MNHNS and CDR2 SASEGT. The CDR3 covers 14 residues. Sequencing used immunoSEQ multiplex PCR; TCRdb keeps in-frame clones, though not all of them. The sample has 100,000 or so clones, roughly 92% seen once. The TCR sequence derives from a human donor who received an intestinal transplant. The rearrangement joins TRBV6-1 to TRBJ2-7, with 7 bases aligning to TRBD2. Sequenced material: unstimulated CD4+ T cells sorted from spleen or lymph node cells, taken before intestinal transplant. CDR3 sequence (DNA): TGTGCCAGCAGTGAAGGAGCGGGGTACTACGGACAGTACTTC. As protein: CASSEGAGYYGQYF.